These 26 T cell receptor beta chains originate from one sample sequenced in a study of CD8 T cells in ankylosing spondylitis. Regarding the study as a whole: Ankylosing spondylitis blood appeared to carry a characteristic TCR beta motif of several highly homologous variants.

These receptors' targets are unknown. TCRdb analysed the 5' RACE reads with MiXCR anew, one entry per CDR3 protein. The profile shows about 500,000 distinct CDR3 sequences, more than 9.5% of them singletons. The sequencing input was blood, either unsorted or a sorted T cell fraction (not recorded which). Source of these receptors: a male donor with ankylosing spondylitis.

This clonotype was detected a few times. The chain uses TRBV30 and TRBJ2-5; either TRBD1 or TRBD2 may supply D (6 bases each). V gave up 1 base and J gave up 4 bases, with 7 bases separating them. Germline CDR1 reads GTSNPN; CDR2 reads SVGIG (reference sequence). The CDR3 contains 12 residues. The CDR3 DNA is TGTGCCTGGAGTGAGGGGGGAGAGACCCAGTACTTC. Translation: CAWSEGGETQYF.

The chain combines TRBV25-1 with TRBJ1-5; D perhaps matches TRBD1 (5 bases). V lost 3 bases and J lost 7, with 16 bases in between. This CDR3 contains 15 residues. The germline V gene has CDR1 MGHDK and CDR2 SYGVNS. CDR3 region: CASSDGWGVGQPQHF. The CDR3 coding sequence is TGTGCCAGCAGTGATGGTTGGGGGGTTGGGCAGCCCCAGCATTTT.

This clonotype was picked up many times. The rearrangement joins TRBV3-1 to TRBJ2-7; 9 bases are a match to TRBD2. With V trimmed by 3 bases and J by 5 bases, 5 bases remained unmatched. CDR3 length: 14 residues. Germline CDR1 LGHDT, CDR2 YNNKEL (reference sequence). For the CDR3, the DNA is TGTGCCAGCAGCCATGGCGGGAGGGCCGACGAGCAGTACGTC. Protein product: CASSHGGRADEQYV.

A few counts support this clonotype. The chain uses TRBV20-1 and TRBJ2-1, with TRBD2 as a possible D gene (6 bases). The CDR3 is 14 amino acids. Trimming shortened V by 1 base and J by 7 bases, and 14 bases separated the two germline ends. In germline, CDR1 is DFQATT, CDR2 SNEGSKA (reference sequence). CDR3 coding DNA: TGCAGTGCTAGAGGCGGGATAAGAATTAATGAGCAGTTCTTC. As protein: CSARGGIRINEQFF.

The sample holds a few counts of this clonotype. The chain has TRBV5-6 and TRBJ1-3, with 7 positions matching TRBD1. J gave up 4 bases and V 0 bases, and 1 base lay outside the gene matches. Germline V gene data show CDR1 as SGHDT and CDR2 as YYEEEE. CDR3 size: 14 residues. CDR3 DNA sequence: TGTGCCAGCAGCTTGGAGACAGGGGGAAACACCATATATTTT. Amino acid sequence: CASSLETGGNTIYF.

This clonotype was counted only a few times. The chain joins TRBV12-3 or TRBV12-4 to TRBJ2-7; tentative D call: TRBD2 (5 bases). V lost 1 base to trimming and J lost 4 bases, with 8 bases between them. CDR3 length: 13 amino acids. CDR3 DNA sequence: TGTGCCAGCAGTTTAGATACGGGGTACGAGCAGTACTTC. It codes for CASSLDTGYEQYF.

The chain recombines TRBV25-1 with TRBJ2-1; 10 bases line up with TRBD2. The V gene's germline CDR1 is MGHDK and CDR2 SYGVNS. CDR3 length equals 15 residues. Trimming cost V 2 bases and J 10 bases; bases outside gene matches: 8. In DNA, the CDR3 is TGTGCCAGCAGTGAAGGGCTAGCGGGAGTCGGGGAGCAGTTCTTC. Its translation: CASSEGLAGVGEQFF.

The table lists this clonotype with many counts. The rearrangement uses TRBV10-2 and TRBJ2-3; D unclear. The CDR3 length is 11 residues. Germline V CDR1 and CDR2: WSHSY, SAAADI. V was cut by 8 bases and J by 1 base, with 4 bases left in between. In DNA form, the CDR3 reads TGCGCCAGCGGTCGCACAGATACGCAGTATTTT. It is translated as CASGRTDTQYF.

V and J are TRBV29-1 and TRBJ2-5; tentatively, D is TRBD1 or TRBD2 (7 bases each). Trimming took 7 bases from V and 5 from J, leaving 14 bases between them. Germline CDR1 SQVTM, CDR2 ANQGSEA. The length of the CDR3 is 12 residues. CDR3 sequence: CSALRGGETQYF. For the CDR3, the DNA is TGCAGCGCCCTCAGGGGGGGTGAGACCCAGTACTTC.

The table lists this clonotype with many counts. The chain joins TRBV10-2 to TRBJ2-3, with a possible D match to TRBD2 (6 bases). This CDR3 has 13 amino acids. Germline CDR1 and CDR2: WSHSY and SAAADI. Trimming took 6 bases from V and 5 from J, leaving 12 bases between them. In DNA form, the CDR3 reads TGCGCCAGCAGCCCGGGAGCCAGAGATACGCAGTATTTT. Protein product: CASSPGARDTQYF.

The chain links TRBV12-3 or TRBV12-4 to TRBJ2-3; D is perhaps TRBD2 (5 bases). The CDR3 covers 14 residues. V lost 3 bases, J lost 6 bases, and 13 bases lay in between. The CDR3 is CASSFGVGGDTQYF. The DNA of the CDR3 is TGTGCCAGCAGTTTCGGTGTAGGCGGGGATACGCAGTATTTT.

This clonotype was counted a few times. The genes are TRBV12-3 or TRBV12-4 and TRBJ1-1; 11 positions agree with TRBD1. V gave up 2 bases and J gave up 3 bases; unmatched junction bases: 5. The CDR3 is made up of 16 amino acids. CDR3 sequence: CASSLRTGGSDTEAFF. CDR3 DNA sequence: TGTGCCAGCAGTTTAAGGACAGGGGGCAGCGACACTGAAGCTTTCTTT.

This clonotype has more than one count but fewer than ten. The chain employs TRBV20-1 and TRBJ1-5; D uncertain. Trimming stripped 5 bases from V and 1 base from J, with 9 bases between. The CDR3 covers 13 residues. Germline CDR1 reads DFQATT; CDR2 reads SNEGSKA (reference sequence). The DNA for the CDR3 is TGCAGTGCTTCCCTCGACAGCAATCAGCCCCAGCATTTT. Translation: CSASLDSNQPQHF.

The chain recombines TRBV20-1 with TRBJ1-2; maybe TRBD1 (5 bases). Trimming left V 3 bases short and J 6 bases short, with 20 bases between. This CDR3 has 15 amino acids. The germline CDR1 and CDR2 sequences are DFQATT and SNEGSKA (reference sequence). CDR3 nucleotide sequence: TGCAGTGCTAGTCGGGGAGAGGGGAATCTCGATGGCTACACCTTC. Its translation: CSASRGEGNLDGYTF.

In its sample, this clonotype was seen many times. V gene TRBV20-1 combines with J gene TRBJ2-3; D is unresolved. V was cut by 1 base and J by 0 bases, with 11 bases left in between. CDR1 is DFQATT, CDR2 SNEGSKA, per germline (reference sequence). This CDR3 is built from 15 residues. CDR3 nucleotide sequence: TGCAGTGCTAGAGTAGGCGGAGCAAGCACAGATACGCAGTATTTT. Its protein product is CSARVGGASTDTQYF.

This clonotype has more than one count but fewer than ten. This chain joins TRBV10-3 and TRBJ2-2; D perhaps matches TRBD1 (6 bases). This CDR3 has 13 residues. Looked up from germline, CDR1 is ENHRY and CDR2 is SYGVKD. Trimming removed 11 bases from V and 0 bases from J, with 10 bases in between. CDR3 in DNA: TGTGCCGGCGGACAGTCGAACACCGGGGAGCTGTTTTTT. Residues: CAGGQSNTGELFF.

The chain employs TRBV20-1 and TRBJ2-6; D possibly corresponds to TRBD1 (5 bases). The CDR3 length is 15 residues. V lost 0 bases, J lost 2 bases, and 8 bases lay in between. Germline CDR1 is DFQATT and CDR2 is SNEGSKA (reference sequence). The CDR3 nucleotides read TGCAGTGCTAGAGATTTCAGGGCTGGGGCCAACGTCCTGACTTTC. This sequence encodes CSARDFRAGANVLTF.

V gene TRBV19 combines with J gene TRBJ1-4, with 7 bases fitting TRBD1. This CDR3 region has 14 residues. Germline V CDR1 and CDR2: LNHDA, SQIVND (reference sequence). The V and J ends lost 5 bases and 4 bases, in that order; junction bases with no gene match: 4. In DNA, the CDR3 is TGTGCCAGTAGTGCGACAGGGAATAATGAAAAACTGTTTTTT. Residues: CASSATGNNEKLFF.

The chain employs TRBV3-1 and TRBJ1-1; a possible D gene is TRBD1 (6 bases). Germline-derived CDR1 and CDR2 are LGHDT and YNNKEL (reference sequence). The V end lost 1 base, the J end lost 1 base, and 10 bases lay between the germline ends. CDR3 length equals 15 residues. This CDR3 reads CASSQVGTWNTEAFF. The DNA for the CDR3 is TGTGCCAGCAGCCAAGTGGGGACATGGAACACTGAAGCTTTCTTT. The entire variable domain, with the rest obtained from reference TRBV3-1 and TRBJ1-1, is as follows: DTAVSQTPKYLVTQMGNDKSIKCEQNLGHDTMYWYKQDSKKFLKIMFSYNNKELIINETVPNRFSPKSPDKAHLNLHINSLELGDSAVYFCASSQVGTWNTEAFFGQGTRLTVV.

J is TRBJ2-1 and V is TRBV2; TRBD2 aligns across 13 bases. V trimming: 7 bases; J trimming: 9 bases; junction bases outside the gene matches: 9. This CDR3 has 15 residues. The germline V gene encodes CDR1 SNHLY and CDR2 FYNNEI. CDR3: CASMLGTSGTGEQFF. CDR3 nucleotides: TGTGCCAGCATGTTGGGGACTAGCGGGACAGGTGAGCAGTTCTTC. Variable domain in full (rest from reference TRBV2 and TRBJ2-1): EPEVTQTPSHQVTQMGQEVILRCVPISNHLYFYWYRQILGQKVEFLVSFYNNEISEKSEIFDDQFSVERPDGSNFTLKIRSTKLEDSAMYFCASMLGTSGTGEQFFGPGTRLTVL.

A note on this clonotype: One end of the junction is discordant with germline, which a read error may explain. The rearrangement joins TRBV2 to TRBJ2-3; 13 nucleotides align to TRBD2. This CDR3 is 14 amino acids long. CDR1 SNHLY and CDR2 FYNNEI come from the germline V gene. CDR3: CASKVGLAGVPVVF. CDR3 DNA: TGTGCCAGCAAAGTTGGACTAGCGGGAGTTCCAGTGGTATTT. The whole variable domain, filled in from reference TRBV2 and TRBJ2-3, reads EPEVTQTPSHQVTQMGQEVILRCVPISNHLYFYWYRQILGQKVEFLVSFYNNEISEKSEIFDDQFSVERPDGSNFTLKIRSTKLEDSAMYFCASKVGLAGVPVVFGPGTRLTVL.

The chain is built from TRBV12-3 or TRBV12-4 and TRBJ2-2; 7 bases are a match to TRBD2. The trim removed 6 bases at V and 3 bases at J, leaving 7 bases unmatched. The CDR3 spans 15 residues. The CDR3 sequence: CASRSGLEDTGELFF. CDR3 bases: TGTGCCAGCAGATCCGGACTAGAGGACACCGGGGAGCTGTTTTTT.

This clonotype has just a few counts. The chain combines TRBV5-1 with TRBJ1-6; possibly TRBD1 for D (5 bases). The V gene lost 4 bases and the J gene lost 7 bases, with 15 bases spanning the gap. Per germline, CDR1 SGHRS and CDR2 YFSETQ. CDR3 size: 15 residues. The CDR3 loop reads CASSGDRPWNSPLHF. For the CDR3, the DNA is TGCGCCAGCAGCGGAGACAGACCCTGGAATTCACCCCTCCACTTT.

This clonotype appeared a single time. A read error may produce the germline difference seen at one junction end. V gene TRBV20-1 combines with J gene TRBJ2-7; the match to TRBD2 covers 7 bases. The CDR3 sequence is 12 residues long. The V gene's germline CDR1 is DFQATT and CDR2 SNEGSKA (reference sequence). This CDR3 reads CSSSGGRDEQYF. The CDR3 DNA sequence: TGCAGTTCTAGCGGAGGCCGGGACGAGCAGTACTTC.

J is TRBJ2-1 and V is TRBV7-2, with TRBD2 matching 11 bases. The CDR3 loop spans 16 amino acids. Germline loops: CDR1 SGHTA, CDR2 FQGNSA. V lost 5 bases to trimming and J lost 6 bases; unmatched junction nucleotides: 9. As DNA, the CDR3 is TGTGCCAGCAGCCTAATTAGCGGGAGGGCGACCAATGAGCAGTTCTTC. Translated, it gives CASSLISGRATNEQFF. The whole variable domain, filled in from reference TRBV7-2 and TRBJ2-1, reads GAGVSQSPSNKVTEKGKDVELRCDPISGHTALYWYRQSLGQGLEFLIYFQGNSAPDKSGLPSDRFSAERTGGSVSTLTIQRTQQEDSAVYLCASSLISGRATNEQFFGPGTRLTVL.

There are many counts of this clonotype. The chain links TRBV28 to TRBJ2-1; TRBD1 agrees at 8 bases. Germline trimming cut 1 base from V and 8 bases from J; bases unmatched to any gene: 10. Germline V gene data show CDR1 as MDHEN and CDR2 as SYDVKM. This CDR3 has 16 amino acids. The CDR3, as DNA: TGTGCCAGCAGTTTATTGCGGACAGGGATAGGGGATGAGCAGTTCTTC. Translated, it gives CASSLLRTGIGDEQFF.